The present entry profiles one TCR beta chain with its context. Repertoires were generated with immunoSEQ multiplex PCR, while TCRdb's copy carries only in-frame clones and drops some. The repertoire has hundreds of thousands of clones, about nine tenths of them found once; the top ten carry approximately 4.1%. The data stem from a study of blood T cell repertoires in COVID-19. This CDR3 is 15 amino acids long. V dropped 5 bases and J dropped 2; count of bases not matched to a gene: 3. Per germline, CDR1 SGHNT and CDR2 YENEEA. The sequence was collected from a man younger than 40 who had recovered from COVID-19. Material: PBMCs or T cells enriched from blood (not recorded which). V usage is TRBV11-3 and J usage is TRBJ2-7; 13 positions match TRBD2. The CDR3 DNA sequence: TGTGCCAGCAGCAGACTAGCGGGAGGTCCCTACGAGCAGTACTTC. Its protein product is CASSRLAGGPYEQYF.